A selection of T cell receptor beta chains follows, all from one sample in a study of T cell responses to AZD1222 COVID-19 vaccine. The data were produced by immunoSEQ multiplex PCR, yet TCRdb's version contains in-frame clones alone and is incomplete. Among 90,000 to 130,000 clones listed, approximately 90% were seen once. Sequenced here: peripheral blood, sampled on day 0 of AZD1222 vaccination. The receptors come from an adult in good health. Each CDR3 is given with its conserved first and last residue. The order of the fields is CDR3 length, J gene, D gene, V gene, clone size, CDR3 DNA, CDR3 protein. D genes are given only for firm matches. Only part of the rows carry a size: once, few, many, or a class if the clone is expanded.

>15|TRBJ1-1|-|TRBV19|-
TGTGCCAGTAGTATAGATAGGACAGAGAACACTGAAGCTTTCTTT
CASSIDRTENTEAFF
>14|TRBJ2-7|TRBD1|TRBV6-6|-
TGTGCCAGCTCTTTGACAGGGGAGGACTACGAGCAGTACTTC
CASSLTGEDYEQYF
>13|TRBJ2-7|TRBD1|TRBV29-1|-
TGCAGCGCCCGGGACAGGCTTACCTACGAGCAGTACTTC
CSARDRLTYEQYF
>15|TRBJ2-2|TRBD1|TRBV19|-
TGTGCCAGTATAGGAGGACAGGGCGGGAACGGGGAGCTGTTTTTT
CASIGGQGGNGELFF
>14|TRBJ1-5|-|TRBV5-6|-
TGTGCCAGCAGCTTGTGGGAATCGGGCCAGCCCCAGCATTTT
CASSLWESGQPQHF
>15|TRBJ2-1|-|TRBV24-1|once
TGTGCCACCAGTGATTGGACAGGTGGGGGGAATGAGCAGTTCTTC
CATSDWTGGGNEQFF
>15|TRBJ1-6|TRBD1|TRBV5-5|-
TGTGCCAGCAGTTCCGACAGGGGTCCCAATTCACCCCTCCACTTT
CASSSDRGPNSPLHF
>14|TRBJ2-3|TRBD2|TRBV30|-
TGTGCCTGGAGACTAGCGGGCGTCACAGATACGCAGTATTTT
CAWRLAGVTDTQYF
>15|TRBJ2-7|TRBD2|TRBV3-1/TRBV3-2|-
TGTGCCAGCAGCCAATCTAGCGGGAAGTCCTACGAGCAGTACTTC
CASSQSSGKSYEQYF
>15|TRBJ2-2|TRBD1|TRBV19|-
TGTGCCAGTAGTACCACAGGGGTCCTTGGCGGGGAGCTGTTTTTT
CASSTTGVLGGELFF
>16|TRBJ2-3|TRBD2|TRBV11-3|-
TGTGCCAGCAGCTTCGGGACTAGCGGGCCGGGGGATACGCAGTATTTT
CASSFGTSGPGDTQYF
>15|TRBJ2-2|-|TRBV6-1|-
TGTGCCAGCAGTGAAGACAGGCGTGGAACCGGGGAGCTGTTTTTT
CASSEDRRGTGELFF
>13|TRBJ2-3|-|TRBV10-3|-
TGTGCCATCGGGTTGGGAGCCACAGATACGCAGTATTTT
CAIGLGATDTQYF
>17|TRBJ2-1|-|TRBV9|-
TGTGCCAGCAGCGTAGCTTGGATTGGGAGCTCCTACAATGAGCAGTTCTTC
CASSVAWIGSSYNEQFF
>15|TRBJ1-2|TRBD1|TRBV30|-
TGTGCCTGGAGTAGCTGGCCCCAGGGGGCTGGCGGCTACACCTTC
CAWSSWPQGAGGYTF
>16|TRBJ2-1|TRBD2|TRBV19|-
TGTGCCAGTAGTATAGTTGGGCGGGGGGGTTACAATGAGCAGTTCTTC
CASSIVGRGGYNEQFF
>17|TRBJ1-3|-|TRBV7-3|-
TGTGCCAGCAGCTTAAGAGGCCCGACAGGAACTGGAAACACCATATATTTT
CASSLRGPTGTGNTIYF
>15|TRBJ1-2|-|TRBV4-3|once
TGCGCCAGCAGCCAAGGTACGGGGGTCGACTATGGCTACACCTTC
CASSQGTGVDYGYTF
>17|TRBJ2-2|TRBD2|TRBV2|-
TGTGCCAGCAGTCGTCTAGCGGGGGGCCAGAACACCGGGGAGCTGTTTTTT
CASSRLAGGQNTGELFF
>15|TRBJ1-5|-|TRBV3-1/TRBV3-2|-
TGTGCCAGCAGCCAAGATCGGACCGCGAATCAGCCCCAGCATTTT
CASSQDRTANQPQHF
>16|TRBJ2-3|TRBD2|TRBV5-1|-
TGCGCCAGCAGCCAGTCCGGGACTAGCGGGAGGCTTACGCAGTATTTT
CASSQSGTSGRLTQYF
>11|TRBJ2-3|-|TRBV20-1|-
TGCAGTGCTAGCCGGGGTCATACGCAGTATTTT
CSASRGHTQYF
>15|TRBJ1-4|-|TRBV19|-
TGTGCCAGTAGTCCTCAGACAGGAGGAAATGAAAAACTGTTTTTT
CASSPQTGGNEKLFF
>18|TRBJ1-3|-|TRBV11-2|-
TGTGCCAGCAGCTTTTTCTACCCGGGACAAGTTACTGGAAACACCATATATTTT
CASSFFYPGQVTGNTIYF
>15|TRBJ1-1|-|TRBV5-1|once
TGCGCCAGCAGCTTGGCAATCCAGGGGCACACTGAAGCTTTCTTT
CASSLAIQGHTEAFF
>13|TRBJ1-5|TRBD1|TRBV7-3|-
TGTGCCAGCAGCAGGGACAGGGATCAGCCCCAGCATTTT
CASSRDRDQPQHF
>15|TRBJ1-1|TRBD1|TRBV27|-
TGTGCCAGCAGTCTTCTGCGGGACAGGAACACTGAAGCTTTCTTT
CASSLLRDRNTEAFF
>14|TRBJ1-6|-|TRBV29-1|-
TGCAGCGTTCGAGGCGAGGGCCTTAATTCACCCCTCCACTTT
CSVRGEGLNSPLHF
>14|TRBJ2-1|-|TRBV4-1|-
TGCGCCAGCAGCCAACCCCTTGGAGGTAACCATGAGTTCTTC
CASSQPLGGNHEFF
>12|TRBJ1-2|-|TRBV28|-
TGTGCCAGCAGGTCAGGGACCAACGGCTACACCTTC
CASRSGTNGYTF
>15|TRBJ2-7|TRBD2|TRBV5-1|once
TGCGCCAGCAGCTCACTAGCGGGGGGCCCCTACGAGCAGTACTTC
CASSSLAGGPYEQYF
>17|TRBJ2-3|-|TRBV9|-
TGTGCCAGCAGCCCCGCTATGGGCCCTACCCCCGCAGATACGCAGTATTTT
CASSPAMGPTPADTQYF
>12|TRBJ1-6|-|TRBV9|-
TGTGCCAGCAGCGTAGACAGTTCACCCCTCCACTTT
CASSVDSSPLHF
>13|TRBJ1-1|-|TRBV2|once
TGTGCCAGCAGGAGACATATGAACACTGAAGCTTTCTTT
CASRRHMNTEAFF
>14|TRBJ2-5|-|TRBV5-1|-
TGCGCCAGCAGCGAGGGCCTTGGAGCAGAGACCCAGTACTTC
CASSEGLGAETQYF
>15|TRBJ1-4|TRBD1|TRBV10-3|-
TGTGCCATCAGTGCGGACAGGGCAACTAATGAAAAACTGTTTTTT
CAISADRATNEKLFF
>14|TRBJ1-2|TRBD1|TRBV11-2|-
TGTGCCAGCAGCATCGGACAGGTTGAGTATGGCTACACCTTC
CASSIGQVEYGYTF
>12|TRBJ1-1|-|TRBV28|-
TGTGCCAGCAGCCCCATGAACACTGAAGCTTTCTTT
CASSPMNTEAFF
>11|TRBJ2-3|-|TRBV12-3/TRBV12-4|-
TGTGCCAGCAGTGGACGCGATACGCAGTATTTT
CASSGRDTQYF
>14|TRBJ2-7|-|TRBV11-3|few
TGTGCCAGCAGCTTAGCGGGAGTGGCCTACGAGCAGTACTTC
CASSLAGVAYEQYF
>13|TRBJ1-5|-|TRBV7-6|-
TGTGCCAGCAGCTTAGTCGGGGCTCAGCCCCAGCATTTT
CASSLVGAQPQHF
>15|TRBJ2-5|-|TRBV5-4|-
TGTGCCAGCAGCTTGGGGGGGGCCCACAAAGAGACCCAGTACTTC
CASSLGGAHKETQYF
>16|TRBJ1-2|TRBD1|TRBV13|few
TGTGCCAGCAGCTCCTGGGAACGACAGGGGGCTCAAGGCTACACCTTC
CASSSWERQGAQGYTF
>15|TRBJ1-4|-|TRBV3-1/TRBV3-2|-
TGTGCCAGCAGTTATAAACAGGGAACTAATGAAAAACTGTTTTTT
CASSYKQGTNEKLFF
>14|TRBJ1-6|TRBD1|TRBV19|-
TGTGCCAGTAGTACCGGGACAGAGCCTTCACCCCTCCACTTT
CASSTGTEPSPLHF
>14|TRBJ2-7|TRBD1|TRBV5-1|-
TGCGCCAGCAGCTTGGCTCAGGGGGCTGGTGAGCAGTACTTC
CASSLAQGAGEQYF
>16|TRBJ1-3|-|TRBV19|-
TGTGCCAGTCAGCACAAGGGGCAGGCCTCTGGAAACACCATATATTTT
CASQHKGQASGNTIYF
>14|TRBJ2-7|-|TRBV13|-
TGTGCCAGCAGCCGGTCCACTCATCCCTACGAGCAGTACTTC
CASSRSTHPYEQYF
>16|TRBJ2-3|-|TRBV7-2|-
TGTGCCAGCAGCTTAGGGTCAAGTTATGGGTCAGATACGCAGTATTTT
CASSLGSSYGSDTQYF
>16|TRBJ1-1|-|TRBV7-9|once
TGTGCCAGCAGCCTATCTTTAGGGGAGCCTAACACTGAAGCTTTCTTT
CASSLSLGEPNTEAFF
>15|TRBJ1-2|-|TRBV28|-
TGTGCCAGCAGTTTCCGACCCGGGACGGACTATGGCTACACCTTC
CASSFRPGTDYGYTF
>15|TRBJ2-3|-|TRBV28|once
TGTGCCAGCAATGAGGACGTTCCTAGGCGAGGTACGCAGTATTTT
CASNEDVPRRGTQYF
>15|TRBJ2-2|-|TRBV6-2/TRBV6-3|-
TGTGCCAGCAGTTACTCCAGGACGAACACCGGGGAGCTGTTTTTT
CASSYSRTNTGELFF
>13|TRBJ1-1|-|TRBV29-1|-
TGCAGCACATCAAGAGGGGGAAACACTGAAGCTTTCTTT
CSTSRGGNTEAFF
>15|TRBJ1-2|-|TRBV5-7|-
TGTGCCAGCAGCCTACCCCAGGGATCTAACTATGGCTACACCTTC
CASSLPQGSNYGYTF
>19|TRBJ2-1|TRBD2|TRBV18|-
TGTGCCAGCTCACCAGAGGTTCGGACTAGCAGGATAGTGAGCAATGAGCAGTTCTTC
CASSPEVRTSRIVSNEQFF
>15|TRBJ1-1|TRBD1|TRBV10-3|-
TGTGCCATCAGTGAACCGGGACAGGCGAACACTGAAGCTTTCTTT
CAISEPGQANTEAFF